This TCR beta chain appears in the sequencing data of a study of blood T cell repertoires in COVID-19. Study overall: The cDNA or gDNA used as material had been derived from T cells, B-cell-depleted T cells, or PBMCs.

Original handling: Cell counts per sample came from amplifying reference gene primers. TCRdb's copy holds only in-frame clones and misses some; the assay was immunoSEQ multiplex PCR. That table supplies the V and J calls and clone size; D and trimming were determined from the DNA. In the table there are 100,000 to 150,000 clones, around 80% of which are singletons. Sample: peripheral blood. This TCR came from a man aged 40-55 years with active or convalescent COVID-19.

The CDR3 nucleotides read TGTGCCAGCACCCTAGTTGGAAGCGGGTATGGCTACACCTTC. Translating gives CASTLVGSGYGYTF. The genes are TRBV5-4 and TRBJ1-2; no reliable D call. Per germline, CDR1 SGHNT and CDR2 YYREEE (reference sequence). This CDR3 comprises 14 residues. Trimming shortened V by 6 bases and J by 5 bases, and 17 bases separated the two germline ends.